This TCR beta chain is from a study of T cell changes during pregnancy in multiple sclerosis. The assay was immunoSEQ multiplex PCR, and TCRdb's table has in-frame clones only and misses some. The table shows approximately 83,000 clones, with 80% to 95% occurring only once. Per germline, CDR1 MGHRA and CDR2 YSYEKL. Trimming took off 4 bases at V and 0 bases at J, with 13 bases between the two ends. The CDR3 consists of 16 residues. The starting material was peripheral blood, obtained in the first trimester of pregnancy. The receptor was isolated from a female donor with multiple sclerosis, enrolled in a pregnancy study. The gene calls are TRBV4-1 and TRBJ1-3; D is unresolved. CDR3 in amino acids: CASSPGLPTSGNTIYF. Written as DNA, the CDR3 is TGCGCCAGCAGCCCCGGACTGCCAACCTCTGGAAACACCATATATTTT.